Shown below are 30 T cell receptor beta chains from a single sample sequenced in a study of blood T cells in healthy people across ages. A second PCR of 7 to 11 cycles used a sample-barcoded 5' primer and a J-beta primer mix. MiXCR, applied by TCRdb to the 5' RACE reads, yields one record per CDR3 protein. The sample records under 850,000 distinct CDR3 sequences, approximately 35% being singletons. Material: blood. Receptor source: a man between 18 and 29 years old in good health.

The table lists this clonotype with many counts. The rearrangement links TRBV12-3 or TRBV12-4 to TRBJ1-5, with no clear D. V lost 1 base to trimming and J lost 1 base, with 14 bases between them. The CDR3 is 17 residues long. Here the CDR3 reads CASSLGSGSRSNQPQHF. In DNA, the CDR3 is TGTGCCAGCAGTTTAGGTAGCGGGAGTCGGAGCAATCAGCCCCAGCATTTT.

Remarks on this clonotype: A much larger clone sits a single nucleotide away, making a read error possible. This rearrangement joins TRBV29-1 to TRBJ2-6; D might be TRBD1 (5 bases). Per the germline V gene, CDR1 is SQVTM and CDR2 is ANQGSEA. This CDR3 is 15 amino acids long. CDR3 sequence reads: CSVSQARFGAHVLTF. The CDR3, as DNA: TGCAGCGTTTCCCAGGCTCGATTTGGGGCCCACGTCCTGACTTTC.

The chain recombines TRBV20-1 with TRBJ2-2; 7 nucleotides align to TRBD1. This CDR3 comprises 17 residues. Germline-derived CDR1 and CDR2 are DFQATT and SNEGSKA (reference sequence). V lost 1 base and J lost 1; bases outside the gene matches: 9. CDR3: CSARGPGQAVNTGELFF. Here the CDR3 DNA reads TGCAGTGCTAGAGGACCTGGACAGGCAGTGAACACCGGGGAGCTGTTTTTT.

This chain uses TRBV6-6 with TRBJ1-3; no clear D gene. In germline, CDR1 is MNHNY, CDR2 SVGAGI (reference sequence). Trimming stripped 3 bases from V and 0 bases from J, with 15 bases between. The CDR3 consists of 17 residues. CDR3: CASSYPAGPSSGNTIYF. The CDR3 nucleotides read TGTGCCAGCAGTTATCCTGCCGGGCCCAGCTCTGGAAACACCATATATTTT.

The CDR3 DNA sequence: TGTGCCAGCAGCTTAGACGCACAGGGAGAGGCTTTCTTT. Translation: CASSLDAQGEAFF. This chain uses TRBV11-2 with TRBJ1-1, with D possibly being TRBD1 (6 bases). V was trimmed by 0 bases and J by 11 bases, leaving 13 bases between them. Germline V gene data show CDR1 as SGHAT and CDR2 as FQNNGV. The CDR3 runs 13 residues.

The J gene is TRBJ2-1, the V gene TRBV2; 13 bases map to TRBD2. This CDR3 has 16 amino acids. CDR1 and CDR2 (germline): SNHLY, FYNNEI. The V gene end was trimmed by 6 bases and the J gene end by 4 bases; junction bases not matched to a gene: 6. The CDR3 nucleotides read TGTGCCAGCAGCGCGGGGACTAGCGGGGTATACAATGAGCAGTTCTTC. It encodes CASSAGTSGVYNEQFF. The full variable domain, with the rest looked up from reference TRBV2 and TRBJ2-1, is EPEVTQTPSHQVTQMGQEVILRCVPISNHLYFYWYRQILGQKVEFLVSFYNNEISEKSEIFDDQFSVERPDGSNFTLKIRSTKLEDSAMYFCASSAGTSGVYNEQFFGPGTRLTVL.

This clonotype appeared a few times. The CDR3 coding sequence is TGCAGTGCGCCCGGGCCCTATGATAACACTGAAGCTTTCTTT. Translated: CSAPGPYDNTEAFF. The V call is TRBV20-1, the J call TRBJ1-1; D not certain. Germline V gene sequence: CDR1 DFQATT, CDR2 SNEGSKA (reference sequence). This CDR3 region has 14 residues. V was shortened by 6 bases and J by 2 bases, with 16 bases between the two germline ends.

This clonotype has just a few counts. The J gene is TRBJ1-1, the V gene TRBV6-2 or TRBV6-3; D is uncertain. Trimming shortened V by 3 bases and J by 3 bases, and 17 bases separated the two germline ends. CDR1 and CDR2 from the germline V gene are MNHEY and SVGEGT. The CDR3 covers 16 residues. CDR3 residues: CASSYPPALRDTEAFF. CDR3 nucleotide sequence: TGTGCCAGCAGTTATCCCCCAGCTTTGAGGGACACTGAAGCTTTCTTT.

V gene TRBV12-3 or TRBV12-4 combines with J gene TRBJ2-7; D may match TRBD1 or TRBD2 (5 bases each). With the DNA end fitting TRBJ2-5 better, the J assignment may be wrong. CDR3 length: 15 amino acids. The CDR3 region has the DNA TGTGCCAGCAGTCCTCCGGGACCGAAGGGGGAGACCCAGTACTTC. It encodes CASSPPGPKGETQYF.

The chain uses TRBV7-2 and TRBJ2-3, with TRBD2 matching over 9 bases. The CDR3 sequence is 16 residues long. Germline loops: CDR1 SGHTA, CDR2 FQGNSA. V lost 1 base, J lost 3 bases, and 5 bases stayed unmatched. In DNA form, the CDR3 reads TGTGCCAGCAGCTTAGGGTTTGCGGGGGGGACAGATACGCAGTATTTT. Translation: CASSLGFAGGTDTQYF.

Only a few counts were recorded for this clonotype. The rearrangement joins TRBV28 to TRBJ1-2; D may be TRBD1 (5 bases). The CDR3 is 13 amino acids. V was cut by 3 bases and J by 4 bases, with 9 bases left in between. The germline gives CDR1 MDHEN, CDR2 SYDVKM. The CDR3 region has the DNA TGTGCCAGCAGTTTTCTGGGACCCTATGGCTACACCTTC. It is translated as CASSFLGPYGYTF.

This clonotype was detected only a few times. V and J are TRBV5-1 and TRBJ2-4; D is unclear. The CDR3 consists of 14 residues. Germline V gives CDR1 SGHRS, CDR2 YFSETQ. Trimming took off 0 bases at V and 3 bases at J, with 7 bases between the two ends. CDR3 in DNA: TGCGCCAGCAGCTTGGGAGCGAACAAAAACATTCAGTACTTC. It specifies CASSLGANKNIQYF.

V usage is TRBV21-1 and J usage is TRBJ1-4; TRBD1, as called in the table, went unchecked against the DNA. TRBV21-1 corresponds to a pseudogene. The CDR3 length is 15 residues. The CDR3 sequence: CASNNRTGGSEKLFF. In nucleotides, the CDR3 is TGTGCCAGCAACAACCGAACAGGGGGAAGTGAAAAACTGTTTTTT.

This sequence joins TRBV7-2 and TRBJ1-6; 8 nucleotides agree with TRBD1. Unmatched junction bases numbered 1, after V lost 5 bases and J lost 1 base. CDR1 is SGHTA and CDR2 is FQGNSA in the germline V gene. The CDR3 sequence is 15 residues long. The CDR3 region is CASSRTGSYNSPLHF. CDR3 coding DNA: TGTGCCAGCAGCCGGACAGGGTCCTATAATTCACCCCTCCACTTT.

This clonotype was counted between two and nine times. The V gene is TRBV4-3, the J gene TRBJ1-2; 9 bases line up with TRBD1. Looked up from germline, CDR1 is LGHNA and CDR2 is YSLEER. The CDR3 spans 15 residues. After removal of 0 bases from V and 1 base from J, the junction contained 0 bases not matched to a gene. CDR3: CASSQEGQGNYGYTF. The CDR3 coding sequence is TGCGCCAGCAGCCAAGAGGGACAGGGTAACTATGGCTACACCTTC.

The CDR3 region is CASSLGGGIGNYGYTF. In DNA form, the CDR3 reads TGTGCCAGCAGCTTAGGGGGTGGGATTGGGAACTATGGCTACACCTTC. The V call is TRBV13, the J call TRBJ1-2; D gene uncertain. Trimming left V 0 bases short and J 2 bases short, with 13 bases between. The CDR3 contains 16 residues. The germline gives CDR1 PRHDT, CDR2 FYEKMQ (reference sequence).

The V gene is TRBV9, the J gene TRBJ2-1, with 9 bases fitting TRBD1. The CDR3 spans 15 residues. Trimming cost V 3 bases and J 3 bases; bases outside gene matches: 4. CDR1 SGDLS and CDR2 YYNGEE come from the germline V gene. CDR3 residues: CASSAGTGSYNEQFF. For the CDR3, the DNA is TGTGCCAGCAGCGCCGGGACAGGGAGCTACAATGAGCAGTTCTTC.

This clonotype was found many times. The rearrangement joins TRBV7-2 to TRBJ2-1; TRBD2 matches 8 bases. The germline CDR1 and CDR2 sequences are SGHTA and FQGNSA. The V gene end was trimmed by 5 bases and the J gene end by 1 base; junction bases not matched to a gene: 10. This CDR3 has 17 residues. CDR3 in DNA: TGTGCCAGCAGCCTCCAGAGGCCTAGCGGGTCCTACAATGAGCAGTTCTTC. Its protein is CASSLQRPSGSYNEQFF.

The chain couples TRBV4-3 to TRBJ1-4; D may be TRBD1 (5 bases). CDR1 is LGHNA and CDR2 is YSLEER in the germline V gene. Trimming took 2 bases from V and 7 from J, leaving 11 bases between them. The CDR3 is 14 amino acids. In nucleotides, the CDR3 is TGCGCCAGCAGCCAATTGGTCCAGGGTGAAAAACTGTTTTTT. Amino acids: CASSQLVQGEKLFF.

The chain combines TRBV3-1 with TRBJ1-2; D may be TRBD1 (6 bases). Trimming cost V 0 bases and J 2 bases, with 16 bases left between them. Germline loops: CDR1 LGHDT, CDR2 YNNKEL (reference sequence). This CDR3 has 17 residues. DNA for the CDR3: TGTGCCAGCAGCCAAGATCCATCGGGACACCTAAACTATGGCTACACCTTC. Translated: CASSQDPSGHLNYGYTF.

This clonotype was observed a handful of times. The V call is TRBV9, the J call TRBJ2-4; D uncertain. Germline values: CDR1 SGDLS, CDR2 YYNGEE. CDR3 size: 16 residues. V lost 0 bases and J lost 2, with 12 bases in between. The CDR3 reads CASSVDGASSKNIQYF. DNA of the CDR3: TGTGCCAGCAGCGTAGATGGCGCCTCGTCCAAAAACATTCAGTACTTC.

Comment on this clonotype: A read error may produce the germline difference seen at one junction end. This chain joins TRBV4-2 and TRBJ1-1; no firm D call. This CDR3 is 15 amino acids long. Germline V CDR1 and CDR2: LGHNA, YNFKEQ. The CDR3 spells CAGSPTRNSNTEAFF. Written as DNA, the CDR3 is TGTGCCGGCAGCCCGACCAGGAATTCGAACACTGAAGCTTTCTTT.

Concerning this clonotype: The germline gene is not matched at one end of the junction; a read error may be the cause. The chain has TRBV12-3 or TRBV12-4 and TRBJ2-3; 7 positions agree with TRBD2. The CDR3 has 13 amino acids. CDR3 sequence reads: CASSCGGADAQYF. CDR3 in DNA: TGTGCCAGCAGTTGCGGGGGAGCAGATGCGCAGTATTTT.

In its sample, this clonotype was seen a few times. The V gene is TRBV12-5, the J gene TRBJ2-3; D may match TRBD1 or TRBD2 (5 bases each). The CDR3 covers 14 residues. The germline V gene has CDR1 LGHNT and CDR2 FRNRAP. Between the trimmed V and J ends, which lost 0 bases and 5 bases, there was a span of 9 bases. CDR3 protein: CASGLVGTIDTQYF. The CDR3 DNA reads TGTGCTAGTGGTTTGGTGGGGACCATAGATACGCAGTATTTT.

This clonotype turned up a few times. This chain links TRBV6-2 or TRBV6-3 with TRBJ2-1; 7 bases are a match to TRBD2. Germline CDR1 and CDR2: MNHEY and SVGEGT. The CDR3 consists of 14 residues. The trim removed 6 bases at V and 3 bases at J, leaving 5 bases unmatched. CDR3 sequence reads: CASSLKRDYNEQFF. Written as DNA, the CDR3 is TGTGCCAGCAGCCTCAAGCGGGACTACAATGAGCAGTTCTTC.

In this sample, this clonotype turned up many times. The V and J genes are TRBV12-3 or TRBV12-4 and TRBJ1-2, with D perhaps TRBD1 (6 bases). The V and J ends lost 6 bases and 4 bases respectively, with 15 bases between them. The CDR3 totals 14 residues. CDR3 nucleotide sequence: TGTGCCAGCAGGTTGGCGGGGGCTGGCTATGGCTACACCTTC. Translated: CASRLAGAGYGYTF.

This clonotype was recorded a few times. The chain has TRBV9 and TRBJ2-5; perhaps TRBD2 as D (5 bases). Trimming left V 4 bases short and J 2 bases short, with 15 bases between. The CDR3 runs 15 residues. Germline V CDR1 and CDR2: SGDLS, YYNGEE. DNA of the CDR3: TGTGCCAGCAGCCCTCAAGGACTGGCTCAAGAGACCCAGTACTTC. It translates to CASSPQGLAQETQYF.

The rearrangement links TRBV7-2 to TRBJ2-5; weak D call: TRBD1 (6 bases). The CDR3 length is 15 residues. Germline V gene lookup returns CDR1 SGHTA and CDR2 FQGNSA. V gave up 5 bases and J gave up 11 bases, with 24 bases separating them. The CDR3 region has the DNA TGTGCCAGCAGCCCCCAACAGGGAGCCTACACTGAGCAGTACTTC. The encoded protein is CASSPQQGAYTEQYF. Drawing the rest from reference TRBV7-2 and TRBJ2-5, the complete variable domain is GAGVSQSPSNKVTEKGKDVELRCDPISGHTALYWYRQSLGQGLEFLIYFQGNSAPDKSGLPSDRFSAERTGGSVSTLTIQRTQQEDSAVYLCASSPQQGAYTEQYFGPGTRLLVL.

The chain carries TRBV3-1 and TRBJ1-2; D remains unclear. In germline, CDR1 is LGHDT, CDR2 YNNKEL (reference sequence). The CDR3 extends over 15 amino acids. Trimming took off 4 bases at V and 3 bases at J, with 15 bases between the two ends. The CDR3 reads CASSRPLGKYYGYTF. CDR3 bases: TGTGCCAGCAGCCGCCCTCTGGGAAAATACTATGGCTACACCTTC. The whole variable domain, remainder taken from reference TRBV3-1 and TRBJ1-2, is DTAVSQTPKYLVTQMGNDKSIKCEQNLGHDTMYWYKQDSKKFLKIMFSYNNKELIINETVPNRFSPKSPDKAHLNLHINSLELGDSAVYFCASSRPLGKYYGYTFGSGTRLTVV.

The rearrangement joins TRBV4-1 to TRBJ2-2, with D perhaps TRBD1 or TRBD2 (5 bases each). With 5 bases removed from V and 0 bases from J, the gap between germline ends came to 10 bases. The CDR3 consists of 15 residues. The germline CDR1 and CDR2 sequences are MGHRA and YSYEKL. In DNA form, the CDR3 reads TGCGCCAGCAGCACCGGGACGCCGAACACCGGGGAGCTGTTTTTT. The encoded protein is CASSTGTPNTGELFF.